This TCR beta chain was found in a study of shared clonotypes between healthy human individuals. Across the study: The plates for each donor numbered three CD4 naive, three CD4 memory, two CD8 naive and one CD8 memory.

Looked up from germline, CDR1 is MDHEN and CDR2 is SYDVKM. The CDR3 covers 13 residues. The V and J ends lost 6 bases and 6 bases respectively, with 14 bases between them. Study-wide findings and caveats: Clonotype sharing among donors, it was expected, would be affected by sequencing depth.

Per the original data handling: ImmunoSEQ output lacked quality scores and full-length reads, limiting matched filtering. Measured with immunoSEQ multiplex PCR; TCRdb has only the in-frame clones, and not every one. For V, J and clone size, that table is used; D and trimming come from the DNA. The sample yields under 550,000 clones, around 96% seen once. This clone showed up just once. What it binds is unknown. The donors were adults (healthy and HIV-negative) with no recent acute infections or vaccinations. The V and J genes are TRBV28 and TRBJ1-1; D remains unclear. Sequencing was done on a sample of naive CD4+ T cells sorted from blood. As to subset: CD45RA+ positively selected. The receptor comes from a woman aged 25 to 39 in good health. CDR3 nucleotides: TGTGCCAGCAGCCCCCCCCAGTGGTCTGAAGCTTTCTTT. This gives the protein CASSPPQWSEAFF. The full variable domain, with the rest looked up from reference TRBV28 and TRBJ1-1, is DVKVTQSSRYLVKRTGEKVFLECVQDMDHENMFWYRQDPGLGLRLIYFSYDVKMKEKGDIPEGYSVSREKKERFSLILESASTNQTSMYLCASSPPQWSEAFFGQGTRLTVV.